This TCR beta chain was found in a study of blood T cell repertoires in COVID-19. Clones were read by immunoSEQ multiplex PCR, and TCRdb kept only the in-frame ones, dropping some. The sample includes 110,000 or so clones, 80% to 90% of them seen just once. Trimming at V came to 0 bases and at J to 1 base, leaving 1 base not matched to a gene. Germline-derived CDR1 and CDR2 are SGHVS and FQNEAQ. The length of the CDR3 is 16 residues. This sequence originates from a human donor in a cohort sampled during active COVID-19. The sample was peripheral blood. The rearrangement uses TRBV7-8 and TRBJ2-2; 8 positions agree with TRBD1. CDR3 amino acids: CASSLADRENTGELFF. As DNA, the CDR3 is TGTGCCAGCAGCTTAGCGGACAGGGAGAACACCGGGGAGCTGTTTTTT.